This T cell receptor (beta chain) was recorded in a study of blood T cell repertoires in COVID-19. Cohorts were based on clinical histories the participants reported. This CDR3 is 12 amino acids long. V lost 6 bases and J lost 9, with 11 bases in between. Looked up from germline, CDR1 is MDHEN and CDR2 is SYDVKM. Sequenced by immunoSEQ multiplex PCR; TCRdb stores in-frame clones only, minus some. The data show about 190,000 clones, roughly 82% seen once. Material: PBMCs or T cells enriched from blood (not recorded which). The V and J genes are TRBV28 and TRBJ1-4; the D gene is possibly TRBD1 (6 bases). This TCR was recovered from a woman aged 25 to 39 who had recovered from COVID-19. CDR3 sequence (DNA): TGTGCCAGCAGCCCCAGGGGTAAAAAACTGTTTTTT. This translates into CASSPRGKKLFF.